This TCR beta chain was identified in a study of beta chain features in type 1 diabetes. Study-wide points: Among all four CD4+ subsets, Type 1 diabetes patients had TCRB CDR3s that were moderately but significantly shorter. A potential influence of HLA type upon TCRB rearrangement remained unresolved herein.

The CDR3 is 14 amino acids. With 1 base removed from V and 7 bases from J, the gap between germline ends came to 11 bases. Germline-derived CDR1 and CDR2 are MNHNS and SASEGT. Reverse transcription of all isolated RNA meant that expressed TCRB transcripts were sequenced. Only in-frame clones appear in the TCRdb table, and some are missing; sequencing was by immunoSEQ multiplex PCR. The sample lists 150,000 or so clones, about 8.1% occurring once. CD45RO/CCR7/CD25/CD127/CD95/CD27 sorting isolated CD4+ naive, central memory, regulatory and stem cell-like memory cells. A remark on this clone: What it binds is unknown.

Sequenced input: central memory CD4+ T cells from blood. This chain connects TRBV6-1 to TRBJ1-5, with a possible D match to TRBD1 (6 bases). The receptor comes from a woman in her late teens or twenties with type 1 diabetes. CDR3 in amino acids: CASSEGPQGQPQHF. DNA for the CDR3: TGTGCCAGCAGTGAAGGGCCACAGGGCCAGCCCCAGCATTTT.